A single sample is the source of the 5 T cell receptor beta chains below, sequenced in a study of OX40 agonist ivuxolimab in advanced cancers. Assay: immunoSEQ multiplex PCR; the TCRdb copy retains only in-frame clones and omits some. This sample yields tens of thousands of clones, of which 65% to 85% are seen a single time; 0.95% to 1.3% belongs to the top ten. The sample here was CD4+ or CD8+ T cells sorted from blood, taken in a trial of the OX40 agonist ivuxolimab. Receptors were obtained from an adult with an advanced solid tumor such as melanoma, head and neck, liver or kidney cancer.

The gene calls are TRBV18 and TRBJ2-2; 14 nucleotides match TRBD2. The V segment lost 1 base and the J segment 6 bases; nucleotides outside the gene matches: 1. The CDR3 runs to 16 residues. Germline V gives CDR1 KGHSH, CDR2 LQKENI. For the CDR3, the DNA is TGTGCCAGCTCACCACAGGGACTAGCGGGAGCCGGGGAGCTGTTTTTT. Translating gives CASSPQGLAGAGELFF. The full variable domain, its missing parts supplied by reference TRBV18 and TRBJ2-2, is NAGVMQNPRHLVRRRGQEARLRCSPMKGHSHVYWYRQLPEEGLKFMVYLQKENIIDESGMPKERFSAEFPKEGPSILRIQQVVRGDSAAYFCASSPQGLAGAGELFFGEGSRLTVL.

The chain links TRBV9 to TRBJ2-5; TRBD2 aligns across 7 bases. Germline trimming cut 0 bases from V and 2 bases from J; bases unmatched to any gene: 4. Germline CDR1 reads SGDLS; CDR2 reads YYNGEE. This CDR3 spans 15 amino acids. In DNA form, the CDR3 reads TGTGCCAGCAGCGTAGCCCTAGCGGCGCAAGAGACCCAGTACTTC. It codes for CASSVALAAQETQYF.

The chain employs TRBV28 and TRBJ1-4, with D possibly TRBD1 on 6 matching bases. The CDR3 is 15 residues long. Between the trimmed V and J ends, which lost 4 bases and 8 bases, there was a span of 17 bases. CDR1 and CDR2 (germline): MDHEN, SYDVKM. The CDR3 coding sequence is TGTGCCAGCAGTTATGAACAGGGAAGTGACGAAAAACTGTTTTTT. It yields the protein CASSYEQGSDEKLFF.

The chain carries TRBV18 and TRBJ1-1, with a weak D call TRBD1 (6 bases). The CDR3 totals 13 residues. Germline loops: CDR1 KGHSH, CDR2 LQKENI. V lost 4 bases to trimming and J lost 4 bases, with 10 bases between them. This CDR3 is CASSLQGGTEAFF. The CDR3 DNA reads as TGTGCCAGCTCACTACAGGGAGGCACTGAAGCTTTCTTT.

The chain joins TRBV29-1 to TRBJ2-5, with TRBD1 matching over 7 bases. The CDR3 sequence is 14 residues long. Germline assignment: CDR1 SQVTM and CDR2 ANQGSEA. Trimming cost V 6 bases and J 4 bases; bases outside gene matches: 11. The CDR3 DNA is TGCAGCGTCGGCCTGACAGGGACCAGAGAGACCCAGTACTTC. Protein sequence: CSVGLTGTRETQYF.